The subject of this entry is one T cell receptor beta chain. This record belongs to a study of Ad26.COV2.S vaccination and SARS-CoV-2 variants. In the study overall: Trial arm assignment for the donor was COV1001 Ad26.COV2.S.

Treatment here: some 19 received Ad26.COV2.S at low or high dose, single or two shots; about 5 received placebo; per-sample allocation not given. Sampling occurred on day 63 after the first vaccine or placebo injection. It was an adult aged 18-55 years in Boston who was the donor. The germline V gene encodes CDR1 MNHEY and CDR2 SVGEGT. There are 15 residues in the CDR3. Trimming took 4 bases from V and 16 from J, leaving 23 bases between them. The protocol was immunoSEQ multiplex PCR, while the TCRdb copy is restricted to in-frame clones and leaves out a portion. The table lists about 480,000 clones, around 85% of them singletons, with roughly 12% in the top ten.

The sequenced sample was peripheral blood, obtained in a trial of Ad26.COV2.S vaccine versus placebo. V is TRBV6-2 or TRBV6-3 and J is TRBJ1-6; perhaps TRBD1 as D (6 bases). This clonotype originated in a person between 18 and 65 years old who received the Ad26.COV2.S COVID-19 vaccine or a placebo. CDR3 residues: CASSSIDRTGPLLHF. The CDR3 coding sequence is TGTGCCAGCAGTTCCATAGACAGGACCGGCCCCCTTCTCCACTTT.